The sequence of this T cell receptor beta chain was determined in a study of human T cells and chemical hapten exposure. This clonotype was recorded a few times. The antigen is unknown. Unique molecular identifiers were affixed to discrete cDNA molecules within the library. As handled by the study authors: TCR counts had a median of about 92,000 per sample and spanned roughly 20,000 to 750,000. TCRdb itself ran the RACE reads through MiXCR, one entry per CDR3 protein. TCRdb, rather than the study authors, made the V and J calls. Found here are a few hundred thousand distinct CDR3 sequences, about 5.4% of them singletons; the top ten hold more than 8%. Broader study findings: In comparison with controls, expanded TCRs gave rise to a significantly larger number of large CDR3 similarity clusters. TCRs above 1 in 1000 frequency did not change with DPC sensitization.

Sample time point: pre-sensitization, week 0. Indicated treatment: therapeutic diphenylcyclopropenone sensitization with weekly scalp DPC. This clonotype was sampled from a woman aged 18-35 years with alopecia areata. Some clones in this sample may be carry-over from other donors' samples. The specimen was whole blood, collected in connection with sensitization to the hapten diphenylcyclopropenone (DPC).

CDR3 DNA sequence: TGTGCCAGCAGCCAAGATGGAACGGGGGGGGCCTACGAGCAGTACTTC. This encodes CASSQDGTGGAYEQYF. This chain joins TRBV3-1 and TRBJ2-7; 8 bases agree with TRBD2. This CDR3 region has 16 residues. Losses at the gene ends were 0 bases for V and 2 bases for J; bases not matched to a gene: 6. Germline assignment: CDR1 LGHDT and CDR2 YNNKEL (reference sequence).